The T cell receptor (beta chain) under discussion was sequenced for a study of tumor and adjacent non-tumor tissue in lung cancer listed by TCRdb under 2018. For context, the study as a whole: By cancer type, the cohort comprised 11 to 12 adenocarcinoma patients, a couple of squamous cell carcinoma patients and 1 small cell lung cancer patient. The study compared bulk TCRbeta repertoires between lung tumor tissue and matched distant non-tumor lung tissue from fewer than 19 lung cancer patients. Sequencing produced about 120,000,000 productive TCRbeta reads in total, an average of approximately 4.5 million reads per sample. The roughly 15 enrolled patients, of whom some 10 were men and 5 were women, were aged 31 to 76 years and were diagnosed with TNM stage I to III disease. Around 30 paired specimens, one tumor and one normal lung sample per patient, were profiled by TCRbeta CDR3 sequencing.

The germline V gene (reference sequence) yields GTSNPN for CDR1 and SVGIG for CDR2. From cysteine to phenylalanine, the CDR3 is 14 amino acids long. Kept here is only the CDR3 DNA, which spans 42 bases and is read in frame from base 1. V and J lose 0 bases and 7 bases, and a span of 13 bases separates them. RNA was isolated from bulk, unsorted tissue, and RNA quality was assessed with a NanoDrop ND-1000 and an Agilent 2100. All donors had newly diagnosed lung cancer, had not received prior chemotherapy, and were admitted for thoracic surgery in China between August and November 2014. Patients with previous radiotherapy or chemotherapy, or with another concurrent cancer, were excluded from the study. Pieces of surgical tissue measuring roughly 1-2.2 cm3 were kept in RNAlater solution and stored at -80 degrees C until use. Concerning this clonotype: The antigen this receptor binds is unknown. Per-base qualities were not stored, and no clone one base away is much larger.

Here is what the overall study found, with its caveats: TCR diversity (inverse Simpson) was significantly higher in tumor than in normal lung tissue (431.37 vs 166.20, P = 0.0075, Mann-Whitney U test). The sequencing platform is not named in the methods, and unique molecular identifiers are not mentioned. Because peripheral blood was not sequenced, the blood TCRbeta repertoires of the lung cancer patients in the study went unexamined. The top 100 clones accounted for a significantly larger cumulative portion of the repertoire in normal lung than in tumor tissue. Significantly higher TCR diversity was found in younger patients, and higher tumor TCR diversity was associated with shorter overall and disease-free survival. Only about 15 patients were included in the cohort, and the need for larger samples and more detailed clinical data was noted by the authors.

The library was built by means of multiplex PCR. The sequencing machine was an Illumina HiSeq 2500. TCRbeta libraries were built by three rounds of nested PCR using primers (Table S4), following protocols modified from ARM-PCR. Before sequencing, PCR products of 200-500 bp were cut from the gel and purified using the QIAquick gel extraction kit. The authors' analysis ran thus. Reads were cleaned using Trimmomatic, were merged into complete CDR3 sequences using FLASH, and were assigned to V(D)J germline segments using MiTCR. Clonal diversity was calculated as the inverse Simpson's index using VDJtools. In-frame sequences without a premature stop codon were defined as productive reads. The public sequencing data were trimmed at Q25 with fastp and processed into clonotypes with MiXCR by TCRdb, which kept only in-frame beta chains. Rows with a matching CDR3 protein are joined into one entry that keeps the most common DNA and genes. V and J calls and clone size were set by TCRdb, not the authors. Here the sample has 76,000 or so distinct CDR3 sequences; around two thirds occur a single time. The ten most abundant clones make up approximately 12% of the sample.

The rearrangement joined TRBV30 to TRBJ1-5; TRBD1 is a weak D gene call, 6 bases matching. The sample consisted of lung tumor tissue. This receptor was taken from a woman between 65 and 79 years old with non-small cell lung cancer. CDR3 reads: CAWSVHRGQQPQHF. The DNA is as follows: TGTGCCTGGAGTGTACACCGGGGGCAGCAGCCCCAGCATTTT.